The 3 T cell receptor beta chains listed next were all sequenced from one sample in a study of blood T cell repertoires in COVID-19. Clones were sequenced by immunoSEQ multiplex PCR, and TCRdb holds only the in-frame ones, with some missing. The table shows about 260,000 clones, with 85% occurring only once. Material: peripheral blood. The receptors here all came from a human donor in a cohort sampled during active COVID-19.

V gene TRBV2 combines with J gene TRBJ1-5; TRBD1 matches 8 bases. This CDR3 spans 13 amino acids. V shed 7 bases, J shed 6 bases, and the junction held 5 bases outside the gene matches. Looked up from germline, CDR1 is SNHLY and CDR2 is FYNNEI. This CDR3 is CASTQGAGQPQHF. CDR3 nucleotides: TGTGCCAGCACCCAGGGGGCCGGTCAGCCCCAGCATTTT.

The J gene is TRBJ1-5, the V gene TRBV19; maybe TRBD1 (5 bases). V gave up 5 bases and J gave up 4 bases, with 12 bases separating them. Germline V lookup: CDR1 LNHDA, CDR2 SQIVND (reference sequence). The CDR3 loop spans 14 amino acids. The DNA for the CDR3 is TGTGCCAGTAGTGTAACAGGCGCAAATCAGCCCCAGCATTTT. This sequence encodes CASSVTGANQPQHF.

The rearrangement links TRBV27 to TRBJ1-1; 7 nucleotides agree with TRBD1. The CDR3 runs 14 residues. Trimming took 6 bases from V and 5 from J; bases not matched to a gene: 9. Germline V gene lookup returns CDR1 MNHEY and CDR2 SMNVEV (reference sequence). CDR3 loop: CASRPQGGATEAFF. The CDR3 DNA is TGTGCCAGCAGACCCCAGGGGGGAGCGACTGAAGCTTTCTTT.